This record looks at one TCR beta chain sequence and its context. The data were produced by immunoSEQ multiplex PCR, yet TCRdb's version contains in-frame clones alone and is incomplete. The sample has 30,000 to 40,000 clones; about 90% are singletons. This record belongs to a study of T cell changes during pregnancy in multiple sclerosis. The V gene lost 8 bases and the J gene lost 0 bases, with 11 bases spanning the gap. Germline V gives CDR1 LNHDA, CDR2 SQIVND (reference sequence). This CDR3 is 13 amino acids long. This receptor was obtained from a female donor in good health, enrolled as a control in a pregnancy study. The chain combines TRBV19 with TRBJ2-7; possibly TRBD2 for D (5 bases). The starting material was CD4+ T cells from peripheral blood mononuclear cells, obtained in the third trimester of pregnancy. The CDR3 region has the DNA TGTGCCAGTGGCGAGGGTAGCTCCTACGAGCAGTACTTC. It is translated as CASGEGSSYEQYF.